Listed below are T cell receptor beta chains from one sample, sequenced in a study of neurological immune-mediated disorders. TCRdb re-called the 5' RACE reads through MiXCR, storing one row per CDR3 protein. This sample has roughly 90,000 distinct CDR3 sequences, with under 4.5% found just once. The source material was PBMCs. These receptors all come from a woman in her forties or fifties with multiple sclerosis. The CDR3 runs from the conserved cysteine through the conserved F or W. Each record gives: CDR3 DNA, CDR3 protein, clone size, V gene, J gene, D gene. A D gene is named only where the DNA matches it firmly. Size tells how often a clone was seen (once, few, many) or the class of an expanded clone, and some rows leave it out.

CDR3 DNA: TGCAGCGTCGACGCTACAGGGACCTTGGGGACCGGGGAGCTGTTTTTT; CDR3 protein: CSVDATGTLGTGELFF; clone size: NA; V gene: TRBV29-1; J gene: TRBJ2-2; D gene: NA
CDR3 DNA: TGTGCCAGCAGGCCCAGGGGTCATAATTCACCCCTCCACTTT; CDR3 protein: CASRPRGHNSPLHF; clone size: many; V gene: TRBV3-1; J gene: TRBJ1-6; D gene: NA
CDR3 DNA: TGTGCCAGCTCACCACCCGGGGATGGGTACGAGCAGTACTTC; CDR3 protein: CASSPPGDGYEQYF; clone size: many; V gene: TRBV18; J gene: TRBJ2-7; D gene: NA
CDR3 DNA: TGCAGCGTTGGGGGTGGTCGGGCCAACGTCCTGACTTTC; CDR3 protein: CSVGGGRANVLTF; clone size: many; V gene: TRBV29-1; J gene: TRBJ2-6; D gene: NA
CDR3 DNA: TGCAGTGCTAGTGACGCGGGGGGATTAGAGACCCAGTACTTC; CDR3 protein: CSASDAGGLETQYF; clone size: many; V gene: TRBV20-1; J gene: TRBJ2-5; D gene: TRBD2
CDR3 DNA: TGCAGTGCTAAAGGGAACACCGGGGAGCTGTTTTTT; CDR3 protein: CSAKGNTGELFF; clone size: many; V gene: TRBV20-1; J gene: TRBJ2-2; D gene: NA
CDR3 DNA: TGCGCCAGCAGCCAAGAGCGGTATGGGCAGCCCCAGCATTTT; CDR3 protein: CASSQERYGQPQHF; clone size: NA; V gene: TRBV4-3; J gene: TRBJ1-5; D gene: NA
CDR3 DNA: TGCGCCAGCAGCTTGGTAGGGACAGGGGCCGTCGGGGAGCTGTTTTTT; CDR3 protein: CASSLVGTGAVGELFF; clone size: many; V gene: TRBV5-1; J gene: TRBJ2-2; D gene: TRBD1
CDR3 DNA: TGTGCCAGCAGTGAGGAATTAAGTTCACCCCTCCACTTT; CDR3 protein: CASSEELSSPLHF; clone size: many; V gene: TRBV2; J gene: TRBJ1-6; D gene: NA
CDR3 DNA: TGTGCCAGCACCCCCGGCGTCACAGATACGCAGTATTTT; CDR3 protein: CASTPGVTDTQYF; clone size: many; V gene: TRBV7-2; J gene: TRBJ2-3; D gene: NA
CDR3 DNA: TGCAGTGCTAGCTACGGACACTCCTACGAGCAGTACTTC; CDR3 protein: CSASYGHSYEQYF; clone size: many; V gene: TRBV20-1; J gene: TRBJ2-7; D gene: NA
CDR3 DNA: TGCAGTGAGCCCCCAGCCGACCGGGACACTGAAGCTTTCTTT; CDR3 protein: CSEPPADRDTEAFF; clone size: many; V gene: TRBV20-1; J gene: TRBJ1-1; D gene: NA
CDR3 DNA: TGTGCCAGCAGCTTATCCGAAATCGGGGGGCCTAATGAAAAACTGTTTTTT; CDR3 protein: CASSLSEIGGPNEKLFF; clone size: many; V gene: TRBV7-9; J gene: TRBJ1-4; D gene: NA
CDR3 DNA: TGCGCCAGCAGGGAGGGACAGTCCTCTCTCACAGATACGCAGTATTTT; CDR3 protein: CASREGQSSLTDTQYF; clone size: many; V gene: TRBV5-1; J gene: TRBJ2-3; D gene: NA
CDR3 DNA: TGTGCCAGCAGCTTAGCGCACCCACTAGCGGGGGGCGCCTACGAGCAGTACTTC; CDR3 protein: CASSLAHPLAGGAYEQYF; clone size: NA; V gene: TRBV7-2; J gene: TRBJ2-7; D gene: TRBD2
CDR3 DNA: TGTGCCAGCAGCTTCCGGACCTCCTATGGCTACACCTTC; CDR3 protein: CASSFRTSYGYTF; clone size: many; V gene: TRBV7-8; J gene: TRBJ1-2; D gene: NA
CDR3 DNA: TGTGCCAGCACCTACCGACAGGGGAATCAGCCCCAGCATTTT; CDR3 protein: CASTYRQGNQPQHF; clone size: NA; V gene: TRBV7-2; J gene: TRBJ1-5; D gene: TRBD1
CDR3 DNA: TGTGCCAGCAGCCCCGGGACTAGCGGGGGGTTGAAGACCCAGTACTTC; CDR3 protein: CASSPGTSGGLKTQYF; clone size: many; V gene: TRBV5-6; J gene: TRBJ2-5; D gene: TRBD2
CDR3 DNA: TGCGCCAGCAGCCAATCAATAGCGGGTTCCTTGTACGAGCAGTACTTC; CDR3 protein: CASSQSIAGSLYEQYF; clone size: many; V gene: TRBV5-1; J gene: TRBJ2-7; D gene: TRBD2
CDR3 DNA: TGCGCCAGCGGACAGGGAACAGATACGCAGTATTTT; CDR3 protein: CASGQGTDTQYF; clone size: many; V gene: TRBV5-1; J gene: TRBJ2-3; D gene: TRBD1
CDR3 DNA: TGTGCCAGCAGCTCACAGGGGACTGAAGCTTTCTTT; CDR3 protein: CASSSQGTEAFF; clone size: many; V gene: TRBV7-9; J gene: TRBJ1-1; D gene: TRBD1
CDR3 DNA: TGTGCCAGCAGTTTGGGTATCCGTAACTATGGCTACACCTTC; CDR3 protein: CASSLGIRNYGYTF; clone size: many; V gene: TRBV12-3/TRBV12-4; J gene: TRBJ1-2; D gene: NA
CDR3 DNA: TGCAGTGCTACCCTTACAGGGGCATCAGGTGGCTACACCTTC; CDR3 protein: CSATLTGASGGYTF; clone size: many; V gene: TRBV20-1; J gene: TRBJ1-2; D gene: TRBD1
CDR3 DNA: TGCGCCAGCAGCGGACAGGAGTATGGCTACACCTTC; CDR3 protein: CASSGQEYGYTF; clone size: once; V gene: TRBV5-1; J gene: TRBJ1-2; D gene: TRBD1
CDR3 DNA: TGTGCCAGCGGGGACTACACAGATACGCAGTATTTT; CDR3 protein: CASGDYTDTQYF; clone size: many; V gene: TRBV6-5; J gene: TRBJ2-3; D gene: TRBD2
CDR3 DNA: TGTGCCAGCAGTTTACCTACGGGATTGTGGGGAATCGAGCAGTACTTC; CDR3 protein: CASSLPTGLWGIEQYF; clone size: many; V gene: TRBV28; J gene: TRBJ2-7; D gene: NA
CDR3 DNA: TGTGCCAGCAGTGATCGGACTAGCGCAGATACGCAGTATTTT; CDR3 protein: CASSDRTSADTQYF; clone size: many; V gene: TRBV2; J gene: TRBJ2-3; D gene: TRBD2
CDR3 DNA: TGTGCCAGCAGCGGCAGGGTTTGGAATTCCTACAATGAGCAGTTCTTC; CDR3 protein: CASSGRVWNSYNEQFF; clone size: many; V gene: TRBV7-2; J gene: TRBJ2-1; D gene: NA
CDR3 DNA: TGTGCCAGCAGCTCAAAGGTCGGAGCGGCCCAAGAGACCCAGTACTTC; CDR3 protein: CASSSKVGAAQETQYF; clone size: many; V gene: TRBV7-6; J gene: TRBJ2-5; D gene: NA
CDR3 DNA: TGCGCCAGCAGCCCAGAACCGTACAATGAGCAGTTCTTC; CDR3 protein: CASSPEPYNEQFF; clone size: few; V gene: TRBV4-3; J gene: TRBJ2-1; D gene: NA
CDR3 DNA: TGTGCCAGCAGTTTTTCGGCTAGCGGCCCTAGTACGGGGGAGCTGTTTTTT; CDR3 protein: CASSFSASGPSTGELFF; clone size: many; V gene: TRBV12-3/TRBV12-4; J gene: TRBJ2-2; D gene: TRBD2
CDR3 DNA: TGCGCCAGCAGCTTGGACAGGGAATCTCTCTATGGCTACACCTTC; CDR3 protein: CASSLDRESLYGYTF; clone size: many; V gene: TRBV5-1; J gene: TRBJ1-2; D gene: NA
CDR3 DNA: TGCGCCAGCAGCTCGGGACAGCCGAAGTCGGGAGAGACCCAGTACTTC; CDR3 protein: CASSSGQPKSGETQYF; clone size: few; V gene: TRBV5-1; J gene: TRBJ2-5; D gene: TRBD1